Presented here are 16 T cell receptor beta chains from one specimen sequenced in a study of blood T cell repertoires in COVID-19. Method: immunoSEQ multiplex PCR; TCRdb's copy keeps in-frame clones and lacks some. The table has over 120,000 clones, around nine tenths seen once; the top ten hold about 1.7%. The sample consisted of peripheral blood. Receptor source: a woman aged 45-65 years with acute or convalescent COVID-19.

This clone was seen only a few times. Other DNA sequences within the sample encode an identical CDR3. CDR3 in DNA: TGTGCCAGCAGCCGGGGACAGGGCGAGACCCAGTACTTC. Translation: CASSRGQGETQYF. This sequence joins TRBV7-9 and TRBJ2-5, with TRBD1 matching 9 bases. From germline, CDR1 is SEHNR and CDR2 FQNEAQ (reference sequence). The CDR3 runs to 13 residues. V lost 5 bases to trimming and J lost 5 bases; unmatched junction nucleotides: 3.

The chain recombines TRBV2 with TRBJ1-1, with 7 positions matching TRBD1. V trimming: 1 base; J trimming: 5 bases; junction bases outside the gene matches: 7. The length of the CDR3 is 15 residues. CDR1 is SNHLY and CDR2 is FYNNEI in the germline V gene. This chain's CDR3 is CASSEGLTGRTEAFF. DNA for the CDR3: TGTGCCAGCAGTGAAGGATTGACAGGGCGAACTGAAGCTTTCTTT.

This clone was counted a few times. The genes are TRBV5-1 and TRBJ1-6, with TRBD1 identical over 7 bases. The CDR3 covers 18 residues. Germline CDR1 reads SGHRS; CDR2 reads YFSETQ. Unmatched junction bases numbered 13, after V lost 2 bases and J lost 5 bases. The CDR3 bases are TGCGCCAGCAGCTTTTCCCTTGGACCAGGGGGTGATAATTCACCCCTCCACTTT. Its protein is CASSFSLGPGGDNSPLHF.

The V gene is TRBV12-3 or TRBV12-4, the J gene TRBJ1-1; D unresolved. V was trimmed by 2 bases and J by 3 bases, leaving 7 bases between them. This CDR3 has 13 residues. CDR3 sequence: CASSLNQDTEAFF. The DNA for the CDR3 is TGTGCCAGCAGTTTAAATCAGGACACTGAAGCTTTCTTT.

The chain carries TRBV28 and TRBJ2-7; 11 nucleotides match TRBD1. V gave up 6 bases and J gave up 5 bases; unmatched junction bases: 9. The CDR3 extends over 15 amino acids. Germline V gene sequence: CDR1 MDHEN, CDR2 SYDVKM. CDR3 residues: CASSLGQGGKNEQYF. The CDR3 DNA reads TGTGCCAGCAGCCTGGGACAGGGGGGAAAAAACGAGCAGTACTTC. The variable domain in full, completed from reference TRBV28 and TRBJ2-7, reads DVKVTQSSRYLVKRTGEKVFLECVQDMDHENMFWYRQDPGLGLRLIYFSYDVKMKEKGDIPEGYSVSREKKERFSLILESASTNQTSMYLCASSLGQGGKNEQYFGPGTRLTVT.

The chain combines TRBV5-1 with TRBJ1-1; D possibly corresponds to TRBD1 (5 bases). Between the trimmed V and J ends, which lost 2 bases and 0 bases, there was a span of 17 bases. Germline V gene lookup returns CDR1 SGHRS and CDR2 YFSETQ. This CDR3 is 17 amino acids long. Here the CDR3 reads CASSLGLRSGMNTEAFF. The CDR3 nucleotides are TGCGCCAGCAGCTTAGGGCTCCGATCAGGGATGAACACTGAAGCTTTCTTT. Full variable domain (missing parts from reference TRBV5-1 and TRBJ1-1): KAGVTQTPRYLIKTRGQQVTLSCSPISGHRSVSWYQQTPGQGLQFLFEYFSETQRNKGNFPGRFSGRQFSNSRSEMNVSTLELGDSALYLCASSLGLRSGMNTEAFFGQGTRLTVV.

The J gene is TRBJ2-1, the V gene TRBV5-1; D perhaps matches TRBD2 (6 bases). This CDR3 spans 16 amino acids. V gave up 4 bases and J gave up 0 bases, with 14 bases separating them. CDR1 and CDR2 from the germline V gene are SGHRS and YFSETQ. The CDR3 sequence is CASSLLAIDSYNEQFF. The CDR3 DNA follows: TGCGCCAGCAGCCTTCTAGCGATCGACTCCTACAATGAGCAGTTCTTC.

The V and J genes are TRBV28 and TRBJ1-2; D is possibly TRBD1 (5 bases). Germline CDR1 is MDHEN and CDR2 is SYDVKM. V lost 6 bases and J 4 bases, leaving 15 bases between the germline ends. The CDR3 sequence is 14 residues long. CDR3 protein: CASRTGTGVYGYTF. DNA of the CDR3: TGTGCCAGCAGAACCGGGACTGGGGTCTATGGCTACACCTTC.

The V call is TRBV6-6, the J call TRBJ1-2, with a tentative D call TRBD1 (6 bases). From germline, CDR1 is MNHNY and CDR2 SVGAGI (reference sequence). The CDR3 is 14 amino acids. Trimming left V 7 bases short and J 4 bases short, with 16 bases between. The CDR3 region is CASTPTGQSYGYTF. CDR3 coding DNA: TGTGCCAGCACCCCCACAGGGCAGAGCTATGGCTACACCTTC.

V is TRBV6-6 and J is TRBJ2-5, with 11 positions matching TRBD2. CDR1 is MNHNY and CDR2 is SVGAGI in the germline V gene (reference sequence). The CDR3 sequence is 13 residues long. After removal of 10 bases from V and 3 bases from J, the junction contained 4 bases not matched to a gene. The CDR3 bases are TGTGCCACAGGGACTAGCGGAAAAGAGACCCAGTACTTC. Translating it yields CATGTSGKETQYF.

The CDR3 loop reads CASSAGTVYSNQPQHF. In DNA form, the CDR3 reads TGTGCCAGCAGCGCCGGGACAGTATATAGCAATCAGCCCCAGCATTTT. The chain is built from TRBV7-6 and TRBJ1-5, with 7 bases aligning to TRBD1. The germline gives CDR1 SGHVS, CDR2 FNYEAQ. CDR3 length: 16 amino acids. V shed 5 bases, J shed 0 bases, and the junction held 7 bases outside the gene matches.

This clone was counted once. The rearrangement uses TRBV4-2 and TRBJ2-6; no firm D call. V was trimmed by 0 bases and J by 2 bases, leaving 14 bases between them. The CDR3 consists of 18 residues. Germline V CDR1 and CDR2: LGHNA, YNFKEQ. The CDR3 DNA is TGTGCCAGCAGCCAAGATCTATGGCGGAGAACTGGGGCCAACGTCCTGACTTTC. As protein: CASSQDLWRRTGANVLTF.

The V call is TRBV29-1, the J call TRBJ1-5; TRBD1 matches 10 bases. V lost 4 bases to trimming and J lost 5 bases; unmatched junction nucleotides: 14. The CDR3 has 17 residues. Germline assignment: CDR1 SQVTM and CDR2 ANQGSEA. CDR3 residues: CSVASGQGVMEDQPQHF. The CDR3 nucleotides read TGCAGCGTTGCCTCCGGACAGGGGGTTATGGAAGATCAGCCCCAGCATTTT.

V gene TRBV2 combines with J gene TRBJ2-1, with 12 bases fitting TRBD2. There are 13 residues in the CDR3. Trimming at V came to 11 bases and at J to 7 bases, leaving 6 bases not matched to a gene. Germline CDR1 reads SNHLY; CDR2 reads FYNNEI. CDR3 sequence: CAGGLAGGNEQFF. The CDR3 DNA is TGTGCCGGAGGGCTAGCGGGGGGGAATGAGCAGTTCTTC.

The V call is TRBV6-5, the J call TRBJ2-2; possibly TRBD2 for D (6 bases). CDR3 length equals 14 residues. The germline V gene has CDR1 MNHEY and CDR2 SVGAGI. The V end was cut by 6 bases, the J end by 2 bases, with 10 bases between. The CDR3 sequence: CASRREVNTGELFF. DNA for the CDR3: TGTGCCAGCAGGAGGGAGGTTAACACCGGGGAGCTGTTTTTT.

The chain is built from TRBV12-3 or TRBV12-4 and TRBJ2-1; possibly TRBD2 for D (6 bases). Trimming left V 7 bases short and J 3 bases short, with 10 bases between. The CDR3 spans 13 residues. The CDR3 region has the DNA TGTGCCAGCACTTATAGCGGCTACAATGAGCAGTTCTTC. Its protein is CASTYSGYNEQFF.